These 22 T cell receptor beta chains originate from one sample sequenced in a study of cytomegalovirus exposure and HLA in healthy donors (dated by TCRdb to the late 2010s). Library generation was performed with the immunoSEQ multiplex PCR assay. For the multiplex PCR, a mixture combining 60 forward primers for TCR Vbeta segments and 13 reverse primers for TCR Jbeta segments was used. TCRdb re-hosts the immuneACCESS table, in-frame sequences only. Its copies lack some clones; in the studies checked, an unresolved V gene accounts for under half of them, and the cause for the rest is not known. A total of roughly 110,000 clones appear in this sample, around 80% of them only once. The ten most abundant clones make up less than 3% of the sample. The sequencing sample was made of PBMCs. These receptors were taken from a young man in good health and CMV-seropositive.

V gene TRBV4-1 combines with J gene TRBJ1-4, with 10 bases aligning to TRBD1. Germline CDR1 MGHRA, CDR2 YSYEKL. CDR3 length: 14 residues. V trimming: 3 bases; J trimming: 6 bases; junction bases outside the gene matches: 1. The CDR3 nucleotides read TGCGCCAGCAGCCACGGGACAGGGGATGAAAAACTGTTTTTT. It codes for CASSHGTGDEKLFF.

The J gene is TRBJ2-5, the V gene TRBV5-1, with 8 bases fitting TRBD2. CDR3 size: 16 residues. CDR1 and CDR2 from the germline V gene are SGHRS and YFSETQ. Trimming cost V 5 bases and J 5 bases; bases outside gene matches: 14. The DNA of the CDR3 is TGCGCCAGCAGTGTCGGCGGGGGGCTTAGTGGGGAGACCCAGTACTTC. Translation gives CASSVGGGLSGETQYF.

The rearrangement uses TRBV6-5 and TRBJ1-5, with a weak D call TRBD1 (6 bases). V lost 5 bases and J 1 base, leaving 9 bases between the germline ends. Germline V lookup: CDR1 MNHEY, CDR2 SVGAGI. The CDR3 consists of 14 residues. DNA of the CDR3: TGTGCCAGCAGTGAAGGACAGAGCAATCAGCCCCAGCATTTT. Translation: CASSEGQSNQPQHF.

The V and J genes are TRBV5-1 and TRBJ1-2; the match to TRBD1 covers 7 bases. The J segment lost 7 bases and the V segment lost 4 bases, leaving 10 bases of the junction unmatched. Germline V gene lookup returns CDR1 SGHRS and CDR2 YFSETQ. The length of the CDR3 is 14 residues. In DNA form, the CDR3 reads TGCGCCAGCAGCCCGATAGGACAGGAGGTTGGCTACACCTTC. Translating gives CASSPIGQEVGYTF.

This chain connects TRBV9 to TRBJ2-5; tentative D call: TRBD2 (5 bases). The end of the DNA is better explained by TRBJ2-7, so the J call may be wrong. The CDR3 is 13 amino acids. Per the germline V gene, CDR1 is SGDLS and CDR2 is YYNGEE. CDR3 nucleotides: TGTGCCCGGCGGACGGGGAGCTCCTACGAGCAGTACTTC. This encodes CARRTGSSYEQYF.

The chain uses TRBV9 and TRBJ1-3; a weak D match, TRBD1 (5 bases). The CDR3 totals 14 residues. V lost 4 bases and J 2 bases, leaving 10 bases between the germline ends. CDR1 SGDLS and CDR2 YYNGEE come from the germline V gene. Written as DNA, the CDR3 is TGTGCCAGCAGCCCAGCAGGGCCTGGAAACACCATATATTTT. Its protein product is CASSPAGPGNTIYF.

V and J are TRBV18 and TRBJ2-7; D is possibly TRBD2 (6 bases). The CDR3 has 13 residues. The V gene lost 6 bases and the J gene lost 3 bases, with 12 bases spanning the gap. Germline CDR1 and CDR2: KGHSH and LQKENI. The CDR3 nucleotides read TGTGCCAGCTCCGCTGCTAGCGACTACGAGCAGTACTTC. Translating it yields CASSAASDYEQYF.

The chain joins TRBV10-2 to TRBJ2-1, with D tentatively TRBD2 (6 bases). The CDR3 length is 11 residues. Germline V gives CDR1 WSHSY, CDR2 SAAADI. The V end lost 6 bases, the J end lost 9 bases, and 9 bases lay between the germline ends. The CDR3 nucleotides are TGCGCCAGCAGGAGGGGAGGTGAGCAGTTCTTC. Translation gives CASRRGGEQFF.

The V and J genes are TRBV6-6 and TRBJ1-2, with D possibly matching TRBD1 (5 bases). The CDR3 totals 13 residues. The V gene's germline CDR1 is MNHNY and CDR2 SVGAGI (reference sequence). V lost 7 bases and J 7 bases, leaving 16 bases between the germline ends. CDR3 DNA: TGTGCCAGCACCGTGACAGACCTCGCTGGCTACACCTTC. Translation: CASTVTDLAGYTF.

The chain is built from TRBV19 and TRBJ1-2; 11 nucleotides agree with TRBD1. The V gene end was trimmed by 4 bases and the J gene end by 5 bases; junction bases not matched to a gene: 6. This CDR3 region has 15 residues. The germline gives CDR1 LNHDA, CDR2 SQIVND (reference sequence). This CDR3 is CASSTRTGGNYGYTF. DNA for the CDR3: TGTGCCAGTAGTACAAGGACAGGGGGCAATTATGGCTACACCTTC. Drawing the rest from reference TRBV19 and TRBJ1-2, the complete variable domain is DGGITQSPKYLFRKEGQNVTLSCEQNLNHDAMYWYRQDPGQGLRLIYYSQIVNDFQKGDIAEGYSVSREKKESFPLTVTSAQKNPTAFYLCASSTRTGGNYGYTFGSGTRLTVV.

The rearrangement uses TRBV30 and TRBJ2-5, with 9 bases matching TRBD1. The CDR3 has 13 residues. With 4 bases clipped from V and 5 bases from J, the junction kept 5 bases outside the gene matches. CDR1 and CDR2 from the germline V gene are GTSNPN and SVGIG (reference sequence). In DNA, the CDR3 is TGTGCCTGGAAGGGGACAGGGCCCGAGACCCAGTACTTC. Translation: CAWKGTGPETQYF.

The chain carries TRBV7-3 and TRBJ2-5; D perhaps matches TRBD1 (5 bases). In germline, CDR1 is SGHTA, CDR2 FQGTGA. CDR3 length: 15 amino acids. V lost 8 bases to trimming and J lost 4 bases, with 20 bases between them. The DNA for the CDR3 is TGTGCCAGCGCCCCCGGGCCAGGGTTCCGAGAGACCCAGTACTTC. Residues: CASAPGPGFRETQYF.

The rearrangement links TRBV28 to TRBJ1-2; no reliable D call. V was cut by 5 bases and J by 5 bases, with 15 bases left in between. Germline CDR1 reads MDHEN; CDR2 reads SYDVKM. This CDR3 comprises 14 residues. The CDR3 is CASSEETGDYGYTF. In DNA form, the CDR3 reads TGTGCCAGCAGTGAGGAGACCGGGGATTATGGCTACACCTTC.

This clone occurred once. J is TRBJ1-6 and V is TRBV7-2; D not certain. Germline assignment: CDR1 SGHTA and CDR2 FQGNSA. V lost 1 base and J 14 bases, leaving 15 bases between the germline ends. This CDR3 comprises 14 residues. CDR3 region: CASSLGSGRPALHF. CDR3 nucleotide sequence: TGTGCCAGCAGCTTAGGGTCAGGCCGCCCGGCCCTCCACTTT. The complete variable domain, with remaining parts taken from reference TRBV7-2 and TRBJ1-6, reads GAGVSQSPSNKVTEKGKDVELRCDPISGHTALYWYRQSLGQGLEFLIYFQGNSAPDKSGLPSDRFSAERTGGSVSTLTIQRTQQEDSAVYLCASSLGSGRPALHFGNGTRLTVT.

This chain links TRBV7-8 with TRBJ1-6; D unresolved. Germline V gene data show CDR1 as SGHVS and CDR2 as FQNEAQ. V gave up 5 bases and J gave up 2 bases, with 7 bases separating them. This CDR3 region has 14 residues. The DNA for the CDR3 is TGTGCCAGCAGCCATACAGCCTATAATTCACCCCTCCACTTT. It codes for CASSHTAYNSPLHF.

There are a few counts of this clone. The chain has TRBV27 and TRBJ2-3; the D gene is possibly TRBD1 (5 bases). The V gene lost 7 bases and the J gene lost 2 bases, with 16 bases spanning the gap. In germline, CDR1 is MNHEY, CDR2 SMNVEV (reference sequence). The CDR3 is 15 residues long. This chain's CDR3 is CASTRAGINTDTQYF. The CDR3 region has the DNA TGTGCCAGCACCAGGGCTGGAATTAACACAGATACGCAGTATTTT.

The chain uses TRBV5-1 and TRBJ2-3, with 12 bases identical to TRBD2. Trimming at V came to 0 bases and at J to 4 bases, leaving 6 bases not matched to a gene. Germline CDR1 is SGHRS and CDR2 is YFSETQ. The CDR3 runs 17 residues. CDR3 nucleotides: TGCGCCAGCAGCTTGGGGACTAGCGGGGTAGGGGCAGATACGCAGTATTTT. Residues: CASSLGTSGVGADTQYF.

This clone appeared a single time. The chain joins TRBV4-2 to TRBJ1-5; no clear D. V lost 0 bases, J lost 0 bases, and 6 bases lay in between. The CDR3 runs 15 residues. Germline CDR1 and CDR2: LGHNA and YNFKEQ. CDR3 coding DNA: TGTGCCAGCAGCCAAGAATTTCATAGCAATCAGCCCCAGCATTTT. It encodes CASSQEFHSNQPQHF.

The gene calls are TRBV2 and TRBJ2-5; TRBD2 matches at 8 bases. CDR3 size: 15 residues. The V gene end was trimmed by 4 bases and the J gene end by 9 bases; junction bases not matched to a gene: 13. Germline assignment: CDR1 SNHLY and CDR2 FYNNEI. The CDR3 DNA is TGTGCCAGCAGTGTGGGTCCGGGGGGGGCCGGGGCCCAGTACTTC. This sequence encodes CASSVGPGGAGAQYF.

The chain employs TRBV7-9 and TRBJ2-7, with 9 bases identical to TRBD2. Germline V gives CDR1 SEHNR, CDR2 FQNEAQ (reference sequence). This CDR3 has 15 residues. The V and J ends lost 3 bases and 7 bases, in that order; junction bases with no gene match: 10. The CDR3 region is CASSFLPSGEEEQYF. CDR3 nucleotide sequence: TGTGCCAGCAGCTTCTTGCCTAGCGGGGAGGAAGAGCAGTACTTC.

The chain is built from TRBV25-1 and TRBJ2-5; 7 bases agree with TRBD2. The CDR3 is 15 amino acids. Trimming at V came to 2 bases and at J to 4 bases, leaving 7 bases not matched to a gene. CDR1 and CDR2 from the germline V gene are MGHDK and SYGVNS. The CDR3 spells CASSEPRTSSETQYF. The CDR3 DNA reads TGTGCCAGCAGTGAACCCAGGACTAGTTCAGAGACCCAGTACTTC. Drawing the rest from reference TRBV25-1 and TRBJ2-5, the complete variable domain is EADIYQTPRYLVIGTGKKITLECSQTMGHDKMYWYQQDPGMELHLIHYSYGVNSTEKGDLSSESTVSRIRTEHFPLTLESARPSHTSQYLCASSEPRTSSETQYFGPGTRLLVL.

V is TRBV2 and J is TRBJ1-1; 7 bases match TRBD1. The germline CDR1 and CDR2 sequences are SNHLY and FYNNEI. The trim removed 3 bases at V and 5 bases at J, leaving 6 bases unmatched. This CDR3 has 14 residues. Here the CDR3 reads CASSDRQGGTEAFF. The CDR3 DNA follows: TGTGCCAGCAGTGACAGACAGGGTGGGACTGAAGCTTTCTTT. Drawing the rest from reference TRBV2 and TRBJ1-1, the complete variable domain is EPEVTQTPSHQVTQMGQEVILRCVPISNHLYFYWYRQILGQKVEFLVSFYNNEISEKSEIFDDQFSVERPDGSNFTLKIRSTKLEDSAMYFCASSDRQGGTEAFFGQGTRLTVV.